The sequence of this TCR beta chain was determined in a study of radiotherapy plus CTLA-4 blockade in lung cancer. The method was immunoSEQ multiplex PCR; TCRdb's version includes in-frame clones alone and lacks a portion of them. The sample comprises around 38,000 clones, around 86% of which are singletons, and less than 25% rests with the top ten. This CDR3 has 14 residues. Unmatched junction bases numbered 4, after V lost 2 bases and J lost 6 bases. Germline V gene data show CDR1 as SGDLS and CDR2 as YYNGEE. As to this clone: Antigen unknown.

Study observations and caveats: Reports identified early blood T cell clone dynamics, with interferon-beta, as the best response predictor. The study found tumor-derived TCR clones expanded in blood after radiotherapy plus ipilimumab.

Each patient with chemo-refractory metastatic non-small-cell lung cancer was treated with focal radiation plus CTLA-4 blockade using ipilimumab. This chain joins TRBV9 and TRBJ2-1; 8 bases align to TRBD2. The clonotype comes from a human donor with non-small cell lung cancer whose response to radiotherapy plus ipilimumab could not be evaluated. Here the sequenced sample was peripheral blood, taken from a patient treated with radiotherapy plus ipilimumab. The CDR3 DNA is TGTGCCAGCAGCGTCGCGGGAGGTGCCAATGAGCAGTTCTTC. As protein: CASSVAGGANEQFF.